This T cell receptor (beta chain) is drawn from a study of blood T cell repertoires in COVID-19. For the study at large: Samples taken during acute and convalescent COVID-19 were collected in the United States, Italy and Spain. Sample material is recorded as cDNA or gDNA derived from T cells, B-cell-depleted T cells, or PBMCs.

In the original processing: The assay estimated nucleated cells by amplifying reference gene primers. The protocol was immunoSEQ multiplex PCR, while the TCRdb copy is restricted to in-frame clones and leaves out a portion. D and trimming were read from the DNA, whereas the V and J calls and clone size are those reported in that table. In the table there are just over 650,000 clones, approximately 90% of which are singletons. Per germline, CDR1 LNHDA and CDR2 SQIVND (reference sequence). V was pared by 7 bases and J by 3 bases, with 24 bases between. The CDR3 has 17 residues. The chain combines TRBV19 with TRBJ1-1, with D maybe TRBD1 (5 bases). The clonotype was recovered from a woman aged 18-29 years with acute or convalescent COVID-19. The sample taken for sequencing was peripheral blood. The CDR3 bases are TGTGCCAGTACACCTCAGAGTTCGTTACCGGGGGACACTGAAGCTTTCTTT. Translated: CASTPQSSLPGDTEAFF.